This T cell receptor (beta chain) is from a study of cytotoxic CD8 clonotypes in ibrutinib-treated CLL. On the study more broadly: The study included eleven to twelve relapsed/refractory and 15 treatment-naive patients; 17 had IGHV unmutated disease. Partial responders around 24, complete 2; about 12 progressed and roughly 14 stayed in remission by median around 71 months. Findings and caveats of the study: Starting clonality was above that of age-matched healthy donors and tracked circulating CD8+ T-cell counts. Ibrutinib response saw clonality rise, and progression saw it return toward baseline.

V was clipped by 6 bases and J by 2 bases, with 10 bases between them. Germline CDR1 reads SNHLY; CDR2 reads FYNNEI. This CDR3 has 13 residues. Profiled with immunoSEQ multiplex PCR; TCRdb holds only in-frame clones, not every one. The sample records around 200,000 clones, 60% to 80% being singletons. As for this clone: What it binds is unknown.

The receptor's source is a human donor with chronic lymphocytic leukemia. The V gene is TRBV2, the J gene TRBJ1-1; maybe TRBD1 (5 bases). Sequenced material: PBMCs, taken after 12 months of ibrutinib treatment. The CDR3 sequence: CASSVGDNTEAFF. CDR3 coding DNA: TGTGCCAGCAGCGTTGGGGACAACACTGAAGCTTTCTTT. The variable domain in full, completed from reference TRBV2 and TRBJ1-1, reads EPEVTQTPSHQVTQMGQEVILRCVPISNHLYFYWYRQILGQKVEFLVSFYNNEISEKSEIFDDQFSVERPDGSNFTLKIRSTKLEDSAMYFCASSVGDNTEAFFGQGTRLTVV.